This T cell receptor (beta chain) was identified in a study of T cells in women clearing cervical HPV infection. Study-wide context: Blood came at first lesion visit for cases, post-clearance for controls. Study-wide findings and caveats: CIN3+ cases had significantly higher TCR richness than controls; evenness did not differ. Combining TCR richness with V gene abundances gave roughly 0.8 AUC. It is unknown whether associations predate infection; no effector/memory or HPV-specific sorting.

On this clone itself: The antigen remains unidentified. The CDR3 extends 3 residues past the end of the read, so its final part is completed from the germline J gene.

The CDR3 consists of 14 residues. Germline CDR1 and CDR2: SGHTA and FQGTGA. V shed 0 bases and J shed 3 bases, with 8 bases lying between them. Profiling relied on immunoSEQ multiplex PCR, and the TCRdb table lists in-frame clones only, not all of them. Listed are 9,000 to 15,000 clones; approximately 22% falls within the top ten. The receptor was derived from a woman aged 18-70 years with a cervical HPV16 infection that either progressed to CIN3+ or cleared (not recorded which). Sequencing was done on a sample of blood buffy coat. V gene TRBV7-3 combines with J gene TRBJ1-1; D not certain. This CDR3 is CASSLTSRDTEAFF. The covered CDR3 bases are TGTGCCAGCAGCTTAACTTCGAGGGACACTGAA.